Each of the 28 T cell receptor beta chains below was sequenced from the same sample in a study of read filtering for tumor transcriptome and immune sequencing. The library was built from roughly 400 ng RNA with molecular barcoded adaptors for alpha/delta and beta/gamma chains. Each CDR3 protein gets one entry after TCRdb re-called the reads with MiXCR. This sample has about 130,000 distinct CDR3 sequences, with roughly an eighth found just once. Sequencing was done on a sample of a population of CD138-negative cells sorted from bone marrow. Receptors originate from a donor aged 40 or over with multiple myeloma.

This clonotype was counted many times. CDR3 coding DNA: TGTGCCAGCAGTCCGCCGGGGGCACGTAGTACGCAGTATTTT. This sequence encodes CASSPPGARSTQYF. The J gene is TRBJ2-3, the V gene TRBV27, with D perhaps given as TRBD1 or TRBD2 (6 bases each). The V end lost 5 bases, the J end lost 8 bases, and 17 bases lay between the germline ends. Germline CDR1 and CDR2: MNHEY and SMNVEV (reference sequence). This CDR3 is built from 14 residues.

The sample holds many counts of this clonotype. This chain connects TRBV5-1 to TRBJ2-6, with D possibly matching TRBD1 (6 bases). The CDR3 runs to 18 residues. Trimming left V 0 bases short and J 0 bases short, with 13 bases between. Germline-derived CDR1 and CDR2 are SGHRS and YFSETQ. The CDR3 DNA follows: TGCGCCAGCAGCTTGGGATGGACAGTAAGCTCTGGGGCCAACGTCCTGACTTTC. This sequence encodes CASSLGWTVSSGANVLTF.

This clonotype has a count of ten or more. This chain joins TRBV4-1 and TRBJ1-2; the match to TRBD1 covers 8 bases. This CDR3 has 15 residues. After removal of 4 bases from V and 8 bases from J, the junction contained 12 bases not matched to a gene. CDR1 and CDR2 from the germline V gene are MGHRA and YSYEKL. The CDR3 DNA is TGCGCCAGCAGCCGCGCCACAGGGGGGCTTGGAGGCTACACCTTC. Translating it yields CASSRATGGLGGYTF.

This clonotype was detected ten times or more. The CDR3 DNA sequence: TGTGCCACCAGCAGAGGGTCCCTGGATACGCAGTATTTT. Its protein product is CATSRGSLDTQYF. V and J are TRBV15 and TRBJ2-3; no definite D call. Trimming shortened V by 1 base and J by 6 bases, and 8 bases separated the two germline ends. Germline CDR1 reads LNHNV; CDR2 reads YYDKDF (reference sequence). The CDR3 covers 13 residues.

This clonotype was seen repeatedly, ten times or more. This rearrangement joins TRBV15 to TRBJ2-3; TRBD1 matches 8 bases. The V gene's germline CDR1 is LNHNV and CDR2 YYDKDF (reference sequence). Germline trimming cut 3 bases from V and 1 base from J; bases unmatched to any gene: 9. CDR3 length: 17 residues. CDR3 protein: CATSRETGALGTDTQYF. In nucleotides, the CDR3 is TGTGCCACCAGCAGGGAGACAGGGGCCCTTGGCACAGATACGCAGTATTTT.

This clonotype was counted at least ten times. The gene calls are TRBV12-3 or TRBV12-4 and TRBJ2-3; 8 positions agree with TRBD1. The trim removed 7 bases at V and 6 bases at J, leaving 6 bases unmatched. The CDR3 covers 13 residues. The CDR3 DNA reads TGTGCCAGCACCAGGACAGGGACGGATACGCAGTATTTT. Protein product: CASTRTGTDTQYF.

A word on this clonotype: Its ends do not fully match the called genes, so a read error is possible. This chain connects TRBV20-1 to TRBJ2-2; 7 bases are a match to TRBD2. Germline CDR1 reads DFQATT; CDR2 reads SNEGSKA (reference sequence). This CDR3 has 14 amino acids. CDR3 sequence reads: CSARRAGYTEELFF. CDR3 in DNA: TGCAGTGCTAGGAGAGCGGGGTACACCGAGGAGCTGTTTTTT.

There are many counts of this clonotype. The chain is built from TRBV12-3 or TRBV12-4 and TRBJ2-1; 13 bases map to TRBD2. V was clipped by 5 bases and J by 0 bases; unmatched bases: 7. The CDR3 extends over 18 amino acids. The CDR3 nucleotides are TGTGCCAGCAGTCACCCCCGGACTAGCGGGAGCTCCTACAATGAGCAGTTCTTC. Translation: CASSHPRTSGSSYNEQFF.

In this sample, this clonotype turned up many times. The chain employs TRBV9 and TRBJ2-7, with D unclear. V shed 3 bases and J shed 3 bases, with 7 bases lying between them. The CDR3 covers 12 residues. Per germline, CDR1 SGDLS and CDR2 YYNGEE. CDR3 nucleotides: TGTGCCAGCAGCGCGGACCTCTACGAGCAGTACTTC. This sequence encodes CASSADLYEQYF.

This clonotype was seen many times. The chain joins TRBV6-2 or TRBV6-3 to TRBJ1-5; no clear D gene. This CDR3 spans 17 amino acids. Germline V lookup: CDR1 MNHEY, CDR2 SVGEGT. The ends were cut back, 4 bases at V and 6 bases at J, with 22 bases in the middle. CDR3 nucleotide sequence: TGTGCCAGCAGTTGGACTTCATCCCCGAGGTGGCCTCAGCCCCAGCATTTT. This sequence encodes CASSWTSSPRWPQPQHF.

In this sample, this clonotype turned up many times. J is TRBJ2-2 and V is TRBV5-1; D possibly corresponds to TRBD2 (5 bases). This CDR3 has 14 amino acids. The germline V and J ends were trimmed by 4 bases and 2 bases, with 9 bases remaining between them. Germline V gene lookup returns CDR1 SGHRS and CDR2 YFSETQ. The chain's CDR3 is CASSLSSNTGELFF. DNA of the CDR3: TGCGCCAGCAGCCTGTCTAGCAACACCGGGGAGCTGTTTTTT.

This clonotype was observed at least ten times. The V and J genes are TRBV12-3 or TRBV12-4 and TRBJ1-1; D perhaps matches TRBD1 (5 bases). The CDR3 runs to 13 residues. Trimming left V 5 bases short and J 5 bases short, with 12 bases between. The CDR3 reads CASSRGASTEAFF. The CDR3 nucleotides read TGTGCCAGCAGTCGTGGGGCGAGTACTGAAGCTTTCTTT.

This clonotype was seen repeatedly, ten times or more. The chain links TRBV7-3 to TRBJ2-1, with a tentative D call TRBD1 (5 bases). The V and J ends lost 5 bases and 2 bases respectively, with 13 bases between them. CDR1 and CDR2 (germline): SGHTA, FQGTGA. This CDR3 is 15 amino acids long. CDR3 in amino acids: CASSLLGAAYNEQFF. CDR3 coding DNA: TGTGCCAGCAGCCTCCTTGGGGCGGCCTACAATGAGCAGTTCTTC.

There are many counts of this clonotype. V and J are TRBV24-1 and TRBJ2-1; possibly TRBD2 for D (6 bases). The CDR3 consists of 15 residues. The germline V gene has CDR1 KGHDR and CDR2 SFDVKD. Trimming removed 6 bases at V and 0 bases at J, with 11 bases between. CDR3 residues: CATSSAGPSYNEQFF. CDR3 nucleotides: TGTGCCACCAGTTCTGCGGGGCCCTCCTACAATGAGCAGTTCTTC.

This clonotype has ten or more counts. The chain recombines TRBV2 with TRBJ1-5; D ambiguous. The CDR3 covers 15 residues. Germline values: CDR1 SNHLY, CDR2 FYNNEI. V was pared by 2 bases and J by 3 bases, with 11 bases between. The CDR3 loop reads CASSESAVNNQPQHF. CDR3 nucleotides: TGTGCCAGCAGTGAAAGTGCGGTAAACAATCAGCCCCAGCATTTT.

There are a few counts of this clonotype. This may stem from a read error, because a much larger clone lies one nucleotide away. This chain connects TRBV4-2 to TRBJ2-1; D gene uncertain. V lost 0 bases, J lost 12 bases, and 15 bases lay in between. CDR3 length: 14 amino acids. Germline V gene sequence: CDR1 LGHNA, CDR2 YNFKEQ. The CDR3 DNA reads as TGTGCCAGCAGCCAAGATAGGGCTTTGGGTGGGCAGTTCTTC. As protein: CASSQDRALGGQFF.

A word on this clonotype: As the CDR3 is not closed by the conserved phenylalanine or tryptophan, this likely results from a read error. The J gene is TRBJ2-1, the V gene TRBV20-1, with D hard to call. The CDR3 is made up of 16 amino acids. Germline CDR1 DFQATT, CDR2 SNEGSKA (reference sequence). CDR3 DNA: TGCAGTGTTACGACCCTTGGCGCGTCCACCTACAACGAGCAGTTCTCC. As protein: CSVTTLGASTYNEQFS.

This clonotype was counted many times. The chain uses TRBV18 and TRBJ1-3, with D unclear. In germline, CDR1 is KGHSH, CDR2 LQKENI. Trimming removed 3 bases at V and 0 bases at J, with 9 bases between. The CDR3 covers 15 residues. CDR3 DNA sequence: TGTGCCAGCTCACCGGATAGATTCTCTGGAAACACCATATATTTT. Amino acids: CASSPDRFSGNTIYF.

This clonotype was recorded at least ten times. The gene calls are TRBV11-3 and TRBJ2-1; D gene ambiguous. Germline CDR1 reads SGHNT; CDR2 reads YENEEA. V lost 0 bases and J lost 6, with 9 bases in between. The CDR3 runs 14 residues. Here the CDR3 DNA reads TGTGCCAGCAGCTTAGATGGGATCTGCAATGAGCAGTTCTTC. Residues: CASSLDGICNEQFF.

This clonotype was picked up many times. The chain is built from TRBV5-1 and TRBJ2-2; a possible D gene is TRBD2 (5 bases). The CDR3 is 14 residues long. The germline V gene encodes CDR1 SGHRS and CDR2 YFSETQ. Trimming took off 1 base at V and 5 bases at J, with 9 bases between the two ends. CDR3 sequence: CASSLWGETGELFF. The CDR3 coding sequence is TGCGCCAGCAGCTTGTGGGGAGAAACCGGGGAGCTGTTTTTT.

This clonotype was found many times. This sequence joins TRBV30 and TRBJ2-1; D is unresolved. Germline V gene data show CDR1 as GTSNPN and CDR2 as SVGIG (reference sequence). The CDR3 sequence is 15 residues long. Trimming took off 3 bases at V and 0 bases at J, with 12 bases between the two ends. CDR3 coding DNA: TGTGCCTGGAGGACGAGGAAGCCCTCCTACAATGAGCAGTTCTTC. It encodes CAWRTRKPSYNEQFF. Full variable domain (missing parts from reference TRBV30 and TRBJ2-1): SQTIHQWPATLVQPVGSPLSLECTVEGTSNPNLYWYRQAAGRGLQLLFYSVGIGQISSEVPQNLSASRPQDRQFILSSKKLLLSDSGFYLCAWRTRKPSYNEQFFGPGTRLTVL.

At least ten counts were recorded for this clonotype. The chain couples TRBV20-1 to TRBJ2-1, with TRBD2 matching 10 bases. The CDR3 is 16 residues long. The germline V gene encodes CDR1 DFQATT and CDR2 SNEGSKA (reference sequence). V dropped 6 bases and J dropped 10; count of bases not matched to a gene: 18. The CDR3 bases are TGCAGTGCCCTTGAGCGGGAGGGCCTTCTGATCCACGAGCAGTTCTTC. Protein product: CSALEREGLLIHEQFF.

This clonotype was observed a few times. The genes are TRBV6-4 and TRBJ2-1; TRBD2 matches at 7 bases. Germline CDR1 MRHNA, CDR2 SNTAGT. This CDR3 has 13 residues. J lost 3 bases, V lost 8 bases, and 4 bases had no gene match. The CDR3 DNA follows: TGTGCCAGCGCTAGCGGCCTCTACAATGAGCAGTTCTTC. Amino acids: CASASGLYNEQFF.

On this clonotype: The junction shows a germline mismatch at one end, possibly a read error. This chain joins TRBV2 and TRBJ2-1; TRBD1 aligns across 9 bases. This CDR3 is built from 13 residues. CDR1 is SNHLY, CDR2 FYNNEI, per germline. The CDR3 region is CASTWDREGEQLF. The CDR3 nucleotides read TGTGCCAGCACCTGGGACAGGGAGGGTGAACAGCTCTTC.

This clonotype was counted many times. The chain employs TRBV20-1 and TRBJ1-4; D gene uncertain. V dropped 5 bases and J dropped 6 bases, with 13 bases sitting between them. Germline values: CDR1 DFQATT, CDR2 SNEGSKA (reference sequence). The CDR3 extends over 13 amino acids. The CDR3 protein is CSAPSDGDEKLFF. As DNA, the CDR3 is TGCAGTGCTCCTTCGGATGGGGATGAAAAACTGTTTTTT.

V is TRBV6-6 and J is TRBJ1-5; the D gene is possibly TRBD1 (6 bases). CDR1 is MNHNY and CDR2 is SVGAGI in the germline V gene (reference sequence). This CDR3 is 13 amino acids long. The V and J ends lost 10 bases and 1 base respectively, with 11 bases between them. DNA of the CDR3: TGTGCCATCGGGGGCGCGAGCAATCAGCCCCAGCATTTT. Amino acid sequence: CAIGGASNQPQHF.

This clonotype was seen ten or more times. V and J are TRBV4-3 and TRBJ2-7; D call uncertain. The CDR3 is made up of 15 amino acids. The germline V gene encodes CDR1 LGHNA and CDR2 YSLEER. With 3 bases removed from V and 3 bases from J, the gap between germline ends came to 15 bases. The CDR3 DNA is TGCGCCAGCAGCCAGGGTAGGGATTCGGACTACGAGCAGTACTTC. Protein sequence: CASSQGRDSDYEQYF.

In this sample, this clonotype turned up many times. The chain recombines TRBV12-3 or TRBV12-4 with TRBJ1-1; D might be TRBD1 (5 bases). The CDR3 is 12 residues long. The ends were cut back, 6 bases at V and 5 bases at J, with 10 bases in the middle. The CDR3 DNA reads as TGTGCCAGCAGAGAGTCAGGGACTGAAGCTTTCTTT. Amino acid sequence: CASRESGTEAFF.